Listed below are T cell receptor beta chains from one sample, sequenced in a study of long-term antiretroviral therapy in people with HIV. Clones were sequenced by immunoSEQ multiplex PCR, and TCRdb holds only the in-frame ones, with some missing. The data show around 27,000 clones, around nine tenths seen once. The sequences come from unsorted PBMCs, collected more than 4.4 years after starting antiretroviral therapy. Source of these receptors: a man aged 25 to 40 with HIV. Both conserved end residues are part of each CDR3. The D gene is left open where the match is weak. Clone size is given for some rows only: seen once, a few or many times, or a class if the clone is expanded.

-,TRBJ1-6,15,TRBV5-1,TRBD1,CASSSQLGGESPLHF,TGCGCCAGCAGCTCACAGTTAGGGGGCGAATCACCCCTCCACTTT
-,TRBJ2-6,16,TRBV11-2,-,CASSQSFGSGANVLTF,TGTGCCAGCAGCCAGTCATTCGGGTCTGGGGCCAACGTCCTGACTTTC
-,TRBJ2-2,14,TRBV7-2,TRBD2,CASTWGGNTGELFF,TGTGCCAGCACCTGGGGGGGGAACACCGGGGAGCTGTTTTTT
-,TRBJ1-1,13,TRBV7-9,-,CASGTWGASSAFF,TGTGCCAGCGGGACTTGGGGCGCTTCGTCAGCTTTCTTT
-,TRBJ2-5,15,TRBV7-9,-,CASSPSSGYQETQYF,TGTGCCAGCAGCCCTAGCAGCGGGTACCAAGAGACCCAGTACTTC
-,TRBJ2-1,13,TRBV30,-,CAWGMESGNEQFF,TGTGCCTGGGGAATGGAGAGCGGCAATGAGCAGTTCTTC
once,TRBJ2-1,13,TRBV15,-,CATSHVDSNEQFF,TGTGCCACCAGCCACGTTGACAGCAATGAGCAGTTCTTC
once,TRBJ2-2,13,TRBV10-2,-,CASVGVGTGELFF,TGCGCCAGCGTGGGGGTAGGGACCGGGGAGCTGTTTTTT
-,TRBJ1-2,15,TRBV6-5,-,CASSYAGEGSTGYTF,TGTGCCAGCAGTTACGCAGGGGAAGGAAGTACTGGCTACACCTTC
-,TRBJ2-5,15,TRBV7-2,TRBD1,CASTLPTGGSETQYF,TGTGCCAGCACCCTCCCGACAGGGGGGAGCGAGACCCAGTACTTC
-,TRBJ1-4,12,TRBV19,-,CASSPPDEKLFF,TGTGCCAGTAGTCCGCCGGATGAAAAACTGTTTTTT
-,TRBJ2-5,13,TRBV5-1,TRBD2,CASSTSLADAQYF,TGCGCCAGCAGCACCTCACTAGCGGATGCCCAGTACTTC
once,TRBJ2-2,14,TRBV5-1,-,CASILMSGTGELFF,TGCGCCAGCATCCTGATGAGCGGCACCGGGGAGCTGTTTTTT
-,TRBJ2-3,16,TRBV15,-,CATSRDLAPSGDTQYF,TGTGCCACCAGCAGAGATCTGGCGCCCTCAGGAGATACGCAGTATTTT
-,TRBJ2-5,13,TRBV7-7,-,CASSLGWQETQYF,TGTGCTAGCAGCTTAGGGTGGCAAGAGACCCAGTACTTC
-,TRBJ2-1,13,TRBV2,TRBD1,CASSDDRANEQFF,TGTGCCAGCAGCGACGACAGGGCGAATGAGCAGTTCTTC
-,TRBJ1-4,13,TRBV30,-,CAWSRGRGAKLFF,TGTGCCTGGAGTCGGGGCCGGGGGGCAAAACTGTTTTTT
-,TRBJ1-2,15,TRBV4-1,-,CASSQVAPGGYGYTF,TGCGCCAGCAGCCAAGTGGCCCCCGGGGGGTATGGCTACACCTTC
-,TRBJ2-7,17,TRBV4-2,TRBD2,CASSTGGHREAFYEQYF,TGTGCCAGCAGCACGGGGGGTCACAGAGAAGCCTTCTACGAGCAGTACTTC
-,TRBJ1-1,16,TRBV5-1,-,CASSLITGWRDTEAFF,TGCGCCAGCAGCTTGATCACAGGGTGGAGGGACACTGAAGCTTTCTTT
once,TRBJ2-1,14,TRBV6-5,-,CASSSGTPGNEQFF,TGTGCCAGCAGTTCTGGGACTCCGGGTAATGAGCAGTTCTTC
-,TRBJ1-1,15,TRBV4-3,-,CASSHRTDSSGKAFF,TGCGCCAGCAGCCACAGAACTGACAGTTCTGGGAAGGCTTTCTTT
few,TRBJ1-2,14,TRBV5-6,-,CASLPRTVNYGYTF,TGTGCCAGCTTGCCCCGGACAGTTAACTATGGCTACACCTTC
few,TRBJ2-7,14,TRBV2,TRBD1,CASEVGTGGFEQYF,TGTGCCAGCGAGGTCGGGACAGGGGGCTTCGAGCAGTACTTC
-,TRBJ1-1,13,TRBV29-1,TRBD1,CSVGPTGDPEAFF,TGCAGCGTGGGCCCGACAGGGGATCCTGAAGCTTTCTTT
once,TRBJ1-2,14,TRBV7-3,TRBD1,CASSSGTGDYGYTF,TGTGCCAGCAGCTCCGGGACAGGGGACTATGGCTACACCTTC
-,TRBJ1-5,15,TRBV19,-,CASSINREGDQPQHF,TGTGCCAGTAGTATTAACAGGGAAGGGGATCAGCCCCAGCATTTT
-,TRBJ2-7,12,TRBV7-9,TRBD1,CASSTGGYEQYF,TGTGCCAGCAGCACAGGGGGGTACGAGCAGTACTTC
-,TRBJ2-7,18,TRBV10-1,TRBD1,CASSEHFGDRGCAYEQYF,TGCGCCAGCAGTGAGCATTTCGGGGACAGGGGATGTGCGTACGAGCAGTACTTC
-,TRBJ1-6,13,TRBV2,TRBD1,CATTTGGNSPLHF,TGTGCCACCACGACAGGGGGCAATTCACCCCTCCACTTT
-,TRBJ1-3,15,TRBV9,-,CASSVSGVAGNTIYF,TGTGCCAGCAGCGTATCGGGGGTCGCTGGAAACACCATATATTTT
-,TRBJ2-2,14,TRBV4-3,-,CASSQGRAAGELFF,TGCGCCAGCAGCCAAGGCCGCGCCGCCGGGGAGCTGTTTTTT
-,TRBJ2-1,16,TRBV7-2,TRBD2,CASSEGRARPYNEQFF,TGTGCCAGCAGCGAGGGGAGGGCTCGGCCCTACAATGAGCAGTTCTTC
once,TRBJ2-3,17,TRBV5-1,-,CASCSGLLTSSTDTQYF,TGCGCCAGCTGCTCAGGGCTCCTTACCTCTAGCACAGATACGCAGTATTTT
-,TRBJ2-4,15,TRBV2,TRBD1,CASSLGQLAKNIQYF,TGTGCCAGCAGCTTGGGACAGCTAGCCAAAAACATTCAGTACTTC
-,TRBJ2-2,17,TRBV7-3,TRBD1,CASSLTRTGGNTGELFF,TGTGCCAGCAGCTTAACTCGGACAGGGGGAAACACCGGGGAGCTGTTTTTT
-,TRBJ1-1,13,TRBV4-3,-,CASSSRVGGEAFF,TGCGCCAGCTCCTCCCGGGTGGGTGGTGAAGCTTTCTTT
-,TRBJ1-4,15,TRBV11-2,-,CASSPGTRANEKLFF,TGTGCCAGCAGCCCTGGGACCCGGGCGAATGAAAAACTGTTTTTT
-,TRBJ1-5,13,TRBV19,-,CASIGSRNQPQHF,TGTGCCAGTATAGGTTCGAGGAATCAGCCCCAGCATTTT
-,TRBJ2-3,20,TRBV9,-,CASSVGGARGLETSTDTQYF,TGTGCCAGCAGCGTAGGGGGCGCGCGGGGGCTAGAAACTAGCACAGATACGCAGTATTTT
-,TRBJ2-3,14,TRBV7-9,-,CASTKGGAWDTQYF,TGTGCCAGCACCAAAGGGGGGGCATGGGATACGCAGTATTTT
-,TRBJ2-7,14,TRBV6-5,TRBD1,CASSTGDRVYEQYF,TGTGCCAGCAGCACCGGCGACAGGGTCTACGAGCAGTACTTC
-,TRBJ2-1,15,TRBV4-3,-,CASSQLPERGNEQFF,TGCGCCAGCAGCCAGCTCCCGGAAAGGGGGAATGAGCAGTTCTTC
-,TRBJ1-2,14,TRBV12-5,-,CASGLDTEWNGYTF,TGTGCTAGTGGTTTGGACACCGAGTGGAATGGCTACACCTTC
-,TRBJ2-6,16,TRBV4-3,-,CASSQDLRSGANVLTF,TGCGCCAGCAGCCAAGATCTCCGCTCTGGGGCCAACGTCCTGACTTTC
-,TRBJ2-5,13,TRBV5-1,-,CASSLQVQETQYF,TGCGCCAGCAGCTTGCAGGTCCAAGAGACCCAGTACTTC
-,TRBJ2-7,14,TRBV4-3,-,CASSQDPGGGEQYF,TGCGCCAGCAGCCAGGACCCAGGGGGAGGGGAGCAGTACTTC
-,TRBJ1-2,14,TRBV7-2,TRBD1,CASKPGQVFYGYTF,TGTGCCAGCAAACCGGGACAGGTCTTCTATGGCTACACCTTC
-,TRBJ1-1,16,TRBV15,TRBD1,CATSAPDRGRYTEAFF,TGTGCCACCAGCGCCCCTGACAGGGGAAGGTATACTGAAGCTTTCTTT
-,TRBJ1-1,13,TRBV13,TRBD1,CASSSRGLTEAFF,TGTGCCAGCAGCTCCAGGGGGCTTACTGAAGCTTTCTTT
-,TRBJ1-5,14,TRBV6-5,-,CASNELGVGSPQHF,TGTGCCAGCAACGAGCTGGGTGTTGGAAGCCCCCAGCATTTT
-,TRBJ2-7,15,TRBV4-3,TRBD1,CASSRLTGSSYEQYF,TGCGCCAGCAGCCGGTTGACAGGGAGCTCCTACGAGCAGTACTTC
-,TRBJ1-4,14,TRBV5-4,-,CASSSDPGGEKLFF,TGTGCCAGCAGCTCCGACCCGGGCGGTGAAAAACTGTTTTTT
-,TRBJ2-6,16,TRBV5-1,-,CASSKEDSNGANVLTF,TGCGCCAGCAGCAAAGAGGACAGCAATGGGGCCAACGTCCTGACTTTC
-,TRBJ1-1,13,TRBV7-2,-,CASSLRPNTEAFF,TGTGCCAGCAGCTTAAGGCCGAACACTGAAGCTTTCTTT
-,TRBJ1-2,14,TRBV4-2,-,CASSQRTDLYGYTF,TGTGCCAGCAGCCAAAGGACGGACCTCTATGGCTACACCTTC
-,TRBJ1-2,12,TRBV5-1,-,CASSYGGGGYTF,TGCGCCAGCAGCTACGGTGGAGGTGGCTACACCTTC
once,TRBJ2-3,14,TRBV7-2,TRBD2,CASSLERDRDTQYF,TGTGCCAGCAGCTTGGAGCGGGACCGGGATACGCAGTATTTT